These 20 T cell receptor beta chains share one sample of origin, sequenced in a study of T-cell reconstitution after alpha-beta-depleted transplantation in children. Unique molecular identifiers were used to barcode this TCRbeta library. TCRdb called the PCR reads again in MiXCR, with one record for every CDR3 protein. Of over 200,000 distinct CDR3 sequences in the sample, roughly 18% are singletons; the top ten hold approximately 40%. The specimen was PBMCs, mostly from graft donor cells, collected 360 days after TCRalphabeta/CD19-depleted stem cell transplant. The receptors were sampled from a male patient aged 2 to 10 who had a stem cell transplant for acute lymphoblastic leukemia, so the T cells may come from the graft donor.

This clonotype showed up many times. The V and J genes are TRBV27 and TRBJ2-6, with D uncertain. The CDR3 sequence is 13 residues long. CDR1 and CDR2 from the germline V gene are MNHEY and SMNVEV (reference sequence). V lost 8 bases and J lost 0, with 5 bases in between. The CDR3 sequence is CASGSSGANVLTF. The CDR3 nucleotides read TGTGCCAGCGGAAGCTCTGGGGCCAACGTCCTGACTTTC.

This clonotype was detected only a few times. In DNA, the CDR3 is TGCGCCAGCAGACAGGGACTAGCGGTCTCCTACAATGAGCAGTTCTTC. This translates into CASRQGLAVSYNEQFF. The rearrangement links TRBV5-1 to TRBJ2-1; 11 nucleotides agree with TRBD2. CDR1 is SGHRS and CDR2 is YFSETQ in the germline V gene. The junction had 4 bases not matched to a gene; V was cut back by 5 bases and J by 0 bases. The CDR3 sequence is 16 residues long.

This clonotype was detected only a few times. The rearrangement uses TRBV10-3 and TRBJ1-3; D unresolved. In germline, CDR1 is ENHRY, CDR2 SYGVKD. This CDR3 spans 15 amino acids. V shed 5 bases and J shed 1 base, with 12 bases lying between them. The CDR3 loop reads CAISSSHLSGNTIYF. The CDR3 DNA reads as TGTGCCATCAGTTCCAGTCACCTATCTGGAAACACCATATATTTT.

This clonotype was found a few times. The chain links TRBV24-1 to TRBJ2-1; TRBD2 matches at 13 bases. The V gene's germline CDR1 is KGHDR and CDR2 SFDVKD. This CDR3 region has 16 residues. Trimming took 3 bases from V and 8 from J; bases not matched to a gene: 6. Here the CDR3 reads CATSDRTSGRRHEQFF. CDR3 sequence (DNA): TGTGCCACCAGTGATCGGACTAGCGGGAGACGTCATGAGCAGTTCTTC.

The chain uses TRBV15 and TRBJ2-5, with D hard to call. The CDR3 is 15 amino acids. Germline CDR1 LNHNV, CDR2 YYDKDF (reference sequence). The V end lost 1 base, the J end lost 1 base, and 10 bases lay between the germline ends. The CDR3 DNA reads TGTGCCACCAGCAGAGCTGGACGGGCCCAAGAGACCCAGTACTTC. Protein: CATSRAGRAQETQYF. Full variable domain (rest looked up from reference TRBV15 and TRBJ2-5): DAMVIQNPRYQVTQFGKPVTLSCSQTLNHNVMYWYQQKSSQAPKLLFHYYDKDFNNEADTPDNFQSRRPNTSFCFLDIRSPGLGDTAMYLCATSRAGRAQETQYFGPGTRLLVL.

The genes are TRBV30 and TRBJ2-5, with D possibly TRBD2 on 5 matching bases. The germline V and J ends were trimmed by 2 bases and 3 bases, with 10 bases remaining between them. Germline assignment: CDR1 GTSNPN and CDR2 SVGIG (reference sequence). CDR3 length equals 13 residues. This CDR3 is CAWSPAEEETQYF. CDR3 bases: TGTGCCTGGAGTCCTGCGGAGGAAGAGACCCAGTACTTC.

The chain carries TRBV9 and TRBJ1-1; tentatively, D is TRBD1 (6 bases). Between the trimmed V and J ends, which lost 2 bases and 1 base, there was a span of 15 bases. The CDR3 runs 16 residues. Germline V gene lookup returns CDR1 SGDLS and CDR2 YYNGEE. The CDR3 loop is CASSVNRATANTEAFF. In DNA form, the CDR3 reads TGTGCCAGCAGCGTTAACAGGGCGACTGCGAACACTGAAGCTTTCTTT.

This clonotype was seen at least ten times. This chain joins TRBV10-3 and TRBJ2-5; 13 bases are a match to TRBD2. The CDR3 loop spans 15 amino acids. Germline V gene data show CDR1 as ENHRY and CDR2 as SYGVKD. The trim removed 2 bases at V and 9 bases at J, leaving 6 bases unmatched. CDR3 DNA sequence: TGTGCCATCAGTGAGACTAGCGGGGGGGCGGCAGCCCAGTACTTC. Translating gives CAISETSGGAAAQYF.

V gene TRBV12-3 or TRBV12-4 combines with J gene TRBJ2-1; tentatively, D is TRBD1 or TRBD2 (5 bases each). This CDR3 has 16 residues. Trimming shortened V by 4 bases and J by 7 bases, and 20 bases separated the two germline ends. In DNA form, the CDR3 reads TGTGCCAGCAGTTCCTCCGGGACCCTGCGAGGGAATGAGCAGTTCTTC. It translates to CASSSSGTLRGNEQFF.

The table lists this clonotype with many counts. This CDR3 reads CSARGGGWADTQYF. The DNA for the CDR3 is TGCAGTGCTAGAGGGGGGGGGTGGGCAGATACGCAGTATTTT. V gene TRBV20-1 combines with J gene TRBJ2-3, with TRBD2 matching 7 bases. V dropped 1 base and J dropped 4; count of bases not matched to a gene: 5. Looked up from germline, CDR1 is DFQATT and CDR2 is SNEGSKA (reference sequence). This CDR3 is 14 amino acids long.

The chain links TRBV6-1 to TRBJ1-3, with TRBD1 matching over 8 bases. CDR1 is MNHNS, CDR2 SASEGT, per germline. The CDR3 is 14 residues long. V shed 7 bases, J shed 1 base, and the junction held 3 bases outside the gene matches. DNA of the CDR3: TGTGCCAGCACCAGGACAGGGTCTGGAAACACCATATATTTT. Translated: CASTRTGSGNTIYF.

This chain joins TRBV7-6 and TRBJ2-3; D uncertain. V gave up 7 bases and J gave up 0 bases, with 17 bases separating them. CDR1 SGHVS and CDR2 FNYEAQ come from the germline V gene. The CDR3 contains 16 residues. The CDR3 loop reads CASTADRYSSTDTQYF. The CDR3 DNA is TGTGCCAGCACCGCGGACCGCTACTCTAGCACAGATACGCAGTATTTT.

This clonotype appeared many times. The CDR3 DNA reads TGTGCCAGCGCTAGATTACAGAACACTGAAGCTTTCTTT. This encodes CASARLQNTEAFF. The V gene is TRBV2, the J gene TRBJ1-1; no clear D gene. V shed 8 bases and J shed 1 base, with 11 bases lying between them. There are 13 residues in the CDR3. CDR1 is SNHLY, CDR2 FYNNEI, per germline.

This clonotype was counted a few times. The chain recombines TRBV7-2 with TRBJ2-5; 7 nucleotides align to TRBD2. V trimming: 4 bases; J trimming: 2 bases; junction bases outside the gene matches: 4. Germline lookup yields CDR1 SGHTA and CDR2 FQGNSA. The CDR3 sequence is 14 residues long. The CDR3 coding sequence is TGTGCCAGCAGCTCAGCGGGGTTTCAAGAGACCCAGTACTTC. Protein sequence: CASSSAGFQETQYF. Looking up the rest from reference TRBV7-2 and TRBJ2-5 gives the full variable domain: GAGVSQSPSNKVTEKGKDVELRCDPISGHTALYWYRQSLGQGLEFLIYFQGNSAPDKSGLPSDRFSAERTGGSVSTLTIQRTQQEDSAVYLCASSSAGFQETQYFGPGTRLLVL.

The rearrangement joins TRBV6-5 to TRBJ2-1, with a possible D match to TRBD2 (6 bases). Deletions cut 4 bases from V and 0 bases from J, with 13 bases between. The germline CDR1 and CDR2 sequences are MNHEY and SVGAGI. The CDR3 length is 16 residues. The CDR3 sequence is CASSLIAVSSYNEQFF. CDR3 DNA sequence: TGTGCCAGCAGTTTAATAGCGGTGAGCTCCTACAATGAGCAGTTCTTC.

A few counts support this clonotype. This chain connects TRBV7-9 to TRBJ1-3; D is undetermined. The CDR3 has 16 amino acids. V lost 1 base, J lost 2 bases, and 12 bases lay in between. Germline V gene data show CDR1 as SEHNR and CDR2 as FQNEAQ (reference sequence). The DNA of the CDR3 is TGTGCCAGCAGCTTAGTCGGGAAGGAGCCTGGAAACACCATATATTTT. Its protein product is CASSLVGKEPGNTIYF.

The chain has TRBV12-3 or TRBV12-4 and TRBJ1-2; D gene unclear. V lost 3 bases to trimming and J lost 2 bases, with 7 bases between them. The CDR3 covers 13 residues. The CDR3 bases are TGTGCCAGCAGTTTGGAGACAAACTATGGCTACACCTTC. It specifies CASSLETNYGYTF.

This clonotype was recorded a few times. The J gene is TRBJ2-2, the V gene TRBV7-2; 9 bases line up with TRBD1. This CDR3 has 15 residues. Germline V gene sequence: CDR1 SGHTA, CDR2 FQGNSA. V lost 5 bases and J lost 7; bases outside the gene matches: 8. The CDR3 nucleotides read TGTGCCAGCAGCCCACAGGGGGCGCGTGACGGGGAGCTGTTTTTT. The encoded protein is CASSPQGARDGELFF. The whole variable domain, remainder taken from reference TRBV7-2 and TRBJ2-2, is GAGVSQSPSNKVTEKGKDVELRCDPISGHTALYWYRQSLGQGLEFLIYFQGNSAPDKSGLPSDRFSAERTGGSVSTLTIQRTQQEDSAVYLCASSPQGARDGELFFGEGSRLTVL.

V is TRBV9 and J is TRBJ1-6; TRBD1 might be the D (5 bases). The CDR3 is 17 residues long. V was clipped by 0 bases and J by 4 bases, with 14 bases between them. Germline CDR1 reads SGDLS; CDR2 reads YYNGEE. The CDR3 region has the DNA TGTGCCAGCAGCGTAGGAATTACGGGGGATTATAATTCACCCCTCCACTTT. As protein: CASSVGITGDYNSPLHF.

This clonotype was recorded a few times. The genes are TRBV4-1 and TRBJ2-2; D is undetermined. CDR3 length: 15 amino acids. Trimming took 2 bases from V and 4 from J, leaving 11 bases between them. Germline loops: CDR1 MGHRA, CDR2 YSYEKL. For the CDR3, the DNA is TGCGCCAGCAGCCAACATGGTAAAGGCACCGGGGAGCTGTTTTTT. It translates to CASSQHGKGTGELFF.